The 11 T cell receptor beta chains given below trace back to one sample, sequenced in a study of molecular identifiers for immune sequencing clone quantification. TCRdb independently ran MiXCR on the PCR reads; one entry per CDR3 protein. Here the sample spans some 580,000 distinct CDR3 sequences, approximately 24% being singletons. Input material: naive CD8+ T cells from blood, with Jurkat cell RNA spiked in. Subset of the sample: FACS-sorted CD8+CD4-CCR7+CD45RA+ naive T cells. These TCRs come from a human donor in good health. Some libraries in this study had Jurkat cell RNA spiked in.

This clonotype has a single count. The chain couples TRBV12-3 or TRBV12-4 to TRBJ2-2, with unresolved D. Between the trimmed V and J ends, which lost 1 base and 0 bases, there was a span of 9 bases. This CDR3 is built from 16 residues. Here the CDR3 DNA reads TGTGCCAGCAGTTTAGAGGTGGGCGCGAACACCGGGGAGCTGTTTTTT. Amino acids: CASSLEVGANTGELFF.

The gene calls are TRBV9 and TRBJ2-1, with D hard to call. The V end lost 4 bases, the J end lost 0 bases, and 14 bases lay between the germline ends. The CDR3 runs to 16 residues. Germline V gene lookup returns CDR1 SGDLS and CDR2 YYNGEE. CDR3 loop: CASSPPLAGSYNEQFF. CDR3 bases: TGTGCCAGCAGCCCGCCCCTGGCCGGCTCCTACAATGAGCAGTTCTTC.

The gene calls are TRBV2 and TRBJ2-7, with 7 bases lining up with TRBD1. This CDR3 is 16 amino acids long. Trimming removed 1 base from V and 0 bases from J; junction bases left unmatched: 6. Germline V CDR1 and CDR2: SNHLY, FYNNEI. The CDR3 here is CASSEVDRVSSYEQYF. As DNA, the CDR3 is TGTGCCAGCAGTGAAGTCGACAGGGTAAGCTCCTACGAGCAGTACTTC.

This clonotype was seen ten or more times. The rearrangement uses TRBV6-5 and TRBJ2-6, with D possibly being TRBD1 (5 bases). The CDR3 is 19 amino acids. Deletions cut 2 bases from V and 0 bases from J, with 17 bases between. Looked up from germline, CDR1 is MNHEY and CDR2 is SVGAGI. As DNA, the CDR3 is TGTGCCAGCAGTTACACCAACGTTCTGACAGCCTCTGGGGCCAACGTCCTGACTTTC. Protein product: CASSYTNVLTASGANVLTF.

This clonotype was found a few times. The CDR3, as DNA: TGTGCCAGCAGTTACGTGGGGACAGGGGATGAGCAGTACTTC. Amino acid sequence: CASSYVGTGDEQYF. The chain links TRBV6-2 or TRBV6-3 to TRBJ2-7, with 10 bases matching TRBD1. Germline V lookup: CDR1 MNHEY, CDR2 SVGEGT. The trim removed 2 bases at V and 7 bases at J, leaving 5 bases unmatched. This CDR3 is built from 14 residues.

This clonotype has at least ten counts. The rearrangement joins TRBV25-1 to TRBJ2-3; D ambiguous. The CDR3 has 13 amino acids. Germline V lookup: CDR1 MGHDK, CDR2 SYGVNS. Trimming took off 4 bases at V and 6 bases at J, with 11 bases between the two ends. The CDR3 nucleotides are TGTGCCAGCAGTGCTTTGGAAGGTGATACGCAGTATTTT. Protein product: CASSALEGDTQYF.

This clonotype occurred many times. The chain combines TRBV19 with TRBJ2-7; D may correspond to TRBD1 or TRBD2 (5 bases each). This CDR3 contains 11 residues. Trimming removed 8 bases from V and 6 bases from J, with 11 bases in between. Germline values: CDR1 LNHDA, CDR2 SQIVND (reference sequence). The CDR3 spells CASGWGTEQYF. The CDR3 region has the DNA TGTGCCAGTGGATGGGGGACCGAGCAGTACTTC.

This clonotype was seen once. A read error may explain this, as a much larger clone is one base away. The genes are TRBV19 and TRBJ2-2; tentatively, D is TRBD2 (5 bases). There are 12 residues in the CDR3. In germline, CDR1 is LNHDA, CDR2 SQIVND (reference sequence). The CDR3 sequence: CASEGSAGELSF. The CDR3 DNA reads TGTGCCAGTGAGGGTTCTGCCGGGGAGCTGTCTTTT.

A note on this clonotype: An end of the junction differs from the germline gene, which may be a read error. This chain links TRBV7-6 with TRBJ2-2, with D possibly being TRBD2 (6 bases). The CDR3 contains 15 residues. CDR1 and CDR2 (germline): SGHVS, FNYEAQ. In DNA, the CDR3 is TGTCCCATCAATTTTAGGCTAGCGAACACCGAGGAGCTGTTTTTT. This encodes CPINFRLANTEELFF.

V is TRBV7-6 and J is TRBJ2-1; 10 positions match TRBD2. This CDR3 is built from 15 residues. Germline V CDR1 and CDR2: SGHVS, FNYEAQ. The J segment lost 7 bases and the V segment lost 3 bases, leaving 6 bases of the junction unmatched. CDR3 residues: CASSFSTSGQNEQFF. DNA of the CDR3: TGTGCCAGCAGCTTTTCGACTAGCGGGCAAAATGAGCAGTTCTTC.

This clonotype was detected a few times. Compared with germline, one end of the junction differs, possibly owing to a read error. The chain employs TRBV27 and TRBJ2-4, with a tentative D call TRBD2 (6 bases). CDR1 MNHEY and CDR2 SMNVEV come from the germline V gene (reference sequence). There are 15 residues in the CDR3. The CDR3 bases are TGTGCCACCAGTAGTCGGGGGTCAGCCAAAAACATTCAGTACTTC. Translated, it gives CATSSRGSAKNIQYF.